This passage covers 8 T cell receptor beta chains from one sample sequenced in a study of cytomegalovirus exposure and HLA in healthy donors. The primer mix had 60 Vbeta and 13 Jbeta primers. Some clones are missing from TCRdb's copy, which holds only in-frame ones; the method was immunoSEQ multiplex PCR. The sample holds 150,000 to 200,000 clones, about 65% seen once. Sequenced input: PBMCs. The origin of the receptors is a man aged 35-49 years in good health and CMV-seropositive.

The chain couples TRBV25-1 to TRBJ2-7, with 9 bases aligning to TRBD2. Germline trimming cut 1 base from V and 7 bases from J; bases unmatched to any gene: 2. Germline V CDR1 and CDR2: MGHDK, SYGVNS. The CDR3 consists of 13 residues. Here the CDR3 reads CASSELRGGEQYF. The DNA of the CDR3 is TGTGCCAGCAGTGAATTGCGGGGGGGAGAGCAGTACTTC.

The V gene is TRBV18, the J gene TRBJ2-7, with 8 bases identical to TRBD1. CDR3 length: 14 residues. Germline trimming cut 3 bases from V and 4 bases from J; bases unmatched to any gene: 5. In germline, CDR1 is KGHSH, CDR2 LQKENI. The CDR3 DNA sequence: TGTGCCAGCTCACCCCCGACAGGGGATTACGAGCAGTACTTC. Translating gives CASSPPTGDYEQYF.

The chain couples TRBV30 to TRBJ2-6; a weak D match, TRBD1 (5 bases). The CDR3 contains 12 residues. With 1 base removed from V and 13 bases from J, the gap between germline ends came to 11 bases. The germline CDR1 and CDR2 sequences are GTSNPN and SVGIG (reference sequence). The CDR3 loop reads CAWSAQDRVLTF. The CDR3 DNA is TGTGCCTGGAGTGCACAGGACCGAGTCCTGACTTTC.

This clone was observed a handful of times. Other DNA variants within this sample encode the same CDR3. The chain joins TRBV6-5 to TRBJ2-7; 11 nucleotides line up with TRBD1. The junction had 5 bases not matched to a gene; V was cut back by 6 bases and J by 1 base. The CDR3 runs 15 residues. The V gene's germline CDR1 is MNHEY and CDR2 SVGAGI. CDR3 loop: CASRPGQGASYEQYF. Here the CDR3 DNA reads TGTGCCAGCAGGCCAGGACAGGGGGCATCCTACGAGCAGTACTTC.

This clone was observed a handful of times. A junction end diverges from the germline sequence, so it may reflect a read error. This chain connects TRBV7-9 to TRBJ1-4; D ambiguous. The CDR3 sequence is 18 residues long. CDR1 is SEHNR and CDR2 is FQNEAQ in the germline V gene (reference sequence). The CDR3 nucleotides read TGTTCCAGCAGCCGTTTATTCTCACCTCCCCGGAGGGATGAAAAACTGTTTTTT. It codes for CSSSRLFSPPRRDEKLFF.

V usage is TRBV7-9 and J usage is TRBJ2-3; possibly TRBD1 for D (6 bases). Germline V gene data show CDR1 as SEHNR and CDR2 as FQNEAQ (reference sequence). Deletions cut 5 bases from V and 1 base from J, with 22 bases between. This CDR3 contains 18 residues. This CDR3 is CASSGHTDRLLGTDTQYF. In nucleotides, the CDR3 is TGTGCCAGCAGCGGGCACACTGACAGGCTCCTTGGCACAGATACGCAGTATTTT.

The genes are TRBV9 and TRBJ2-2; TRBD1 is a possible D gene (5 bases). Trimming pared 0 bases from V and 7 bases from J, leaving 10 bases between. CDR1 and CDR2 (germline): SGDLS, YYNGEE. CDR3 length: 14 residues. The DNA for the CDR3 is TGTGCCAGCAGCGTAGCCAGGGCCATCGGGGAGCTGTTTTTT. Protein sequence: CASSVARAIGELFF.

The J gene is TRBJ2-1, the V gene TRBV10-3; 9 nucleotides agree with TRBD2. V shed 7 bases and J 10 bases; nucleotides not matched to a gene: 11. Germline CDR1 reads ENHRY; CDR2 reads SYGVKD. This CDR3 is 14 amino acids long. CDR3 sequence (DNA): TGTGCCATCAAGGCTAGCGGGGAACAGCGGGAGCAGTTCTTC. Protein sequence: CAIKASGEQREQFF.